The 22 T cell receptor beta chains below were found in one sample sequenced in a study of CD8+CD57+ T cells in acquired aplastic anemia. The template used for profiling TCR beta VDJ and CDR3 was genomic DNA. Each CDR3 protein gets one entry after TCRdb re-called the reads with MiXCR. The repertoire holds about 190,000 distinct CDR3 sequences, with roughly 64% as singletons. Sequences were obtained from sorted CD4+, CD8+, or CD8+CD57+ T cells (not recorded which) from PBMCs. These receptors all come from a human donor with severe aplastic anemia or a healthy control (not recorded which).

The V and J genes are TRBV5-1 and TRBJ2-5; D may be TRBD1 (5 bases). Germline loops: CDR1 SGHRS, CDR2 YFSETQ. The CDR3 is 16 residues long. V was trimmed by 4 bases and J by 5 bases, leaving 21 bases between them. CDR3 coding DNA: TGCGCCAGCAGCCCCCGGACGCTGCAGGGTAGCGAGACCCAGTACTTC. Its protein is CASSPRTLQGSETQYF.

This chain joins TRBV9 and TRBJ2-7; the D gene is possibly TRBD1 (6 bases). Germline CDR1 SGDLS, CDR2 YYNGEE. This CDR3 spans 14 amino acids. The V end lost 4 bases, the J end lost 3 bases, and 14 bases lay between the germline ends. CDR3 coding DNA: TGTGCCAGCAGCACTGGACAGAGCAACTACGAGCAGTACTTC. Its protein is CASSTGQSNYEQYF.

The V call is TRBV6-5, the J call TRBJ1-1; tentatively, D is TRBD1 (6 bases). The CDR3 runs 13 residues. The germline V and J ends were trimmed by 5 bases and 6 bases, with 13 bases remaining between them. Germline lookup yields CDR1 MNHEY and CDR2 SVGAGI. The CDR3 nucleotides read TGTGCCAGCAGTGGCACAGGGTTCGCTGAAGCTTTCTTT. This gives the protein CASSGTGFAEAFF.

The chain recombines TRBV20-1 with TRBJ2-2; no reliable D call. The V gene's germline CDR1 is DFQATT and CDR2 SNEGSKA (reference sequence). This CDR3 comprises 15 residues. Trimming removed 6 bases at V and 6 bases at J, with 20 bases between. The CDR3 spells CSAQMAPSPSGELFF. The CDR3 DNA follows: TGCAGTGCCCAAATGGCCCCTTCCCCTTCCGGGGAGCTGTTTTTT.

V usage is TRBV29-1 and J usage is TRBJ2-7, with 11 bases fitting TRBD2. The V and J ends lost 6 bases and 3 bases, in that order; junction bases with no gene match: 1. From germline, CDR1 is SQVTM and CDR2 ANQGSEA. The length of the CDR3 is 12 residues. The CDR3 is CSVLAGGYEQYF. For the CDR3, the DNA is TGCAGCGTGCTAGCGGGGGGCTACGAGCAGTACTTC.

A single count supports this clonotype. A much larger clone differs by one base, so this may be a read error. The V and J genes are TRBV6-1 and TRBJ2-1; D perhaps matches TRBD1 (6 bases). The CDR3 covers 14 residues. Germline V lookup: CDR1 MNHNS, CDR2 SASEGT. The CDR3, as DNA: TGTGCCAGCAAGGGGGTAGGAACCTACAATGTGCAGTTCTTC. It is translated as CASKGVGTYNVQFF.

This chain uses TRBV20-1 with TRBJ2-3, with TRBD2 matching over 9 bases. The CDR3 consists of 15 residues. Germline CDR1 reads DFQATT; CDR2 reads SNEGSKA (reference sequence). V trimming: 5 bases; J trimming: 4 bases; junction bases outside the gene matches: 10. The CDR3 here is CSAWPGTSSPDTQYF. The CDR3 bases are TGCAGTGCTTGGCCCGGGACTAGCTCCCCAGATACGCAGTATTTT.

The V and J genes are TRBV4-3 and TRBJ1-6, with TRBD1 as a possible D gene (6 bases). The germline V gene has CDR1 LGHNA and CDR2 YSLEER. The CDR3 extends over 16 amino acids. Trimming shortened V by 0 bases and J by 9 bases, and 15 bases separated the two germline ends. The CDR3 loop reads CASSQDLAGVGSPLHF. CDR3 nucleotides: TGCGCCAGCAGCCAAGATCTAGCAGGGGTGGGTTCACCCCTCCACTTT.

The rearrangement links TRBV5-1 to TRBJ2-7, with 10 nucleotides matching TRBD1. The ends lost 4 bases at V and 2 bases at J; junction bases unmatched: 6. Germline V lookup: CDR1 SGHRS, CDR2 YFSETQ. This CDR3 region has 15 residues. This CDR3 reads CASSTTGGSPYEQYF. The CDR3, as DNA: TGCGCCAGCAGCACGACAGGGGGCTCTCCCTACGAGCAGTACTTC.

The chain uses TRBV7-9 and TRBJ1-6; 9 bases agree with TRBD1. Germline CDR1 SEHNR, CDR2 FQNEAQ (reference sequence). V was clipped by 6 bases and J by 10 bases; unmatched bases: 13. This CDR3 region has 16 residues. The CDR3 reads CASRLQGAEGGSPLHF. The CDR3, as DNA: TGTGCCAGCAGGCTACAGGGGGCGGAAGGGGGATCACCCCTCCACTTT.

This clonotype showed up just a few times. V gene TRBV4-2 combines with J gene TRBJ2-7; D is ambiguous. Germline CDR1 and CDR2: LGHNA and YNFKEQ. There are 14 residues in the CDR3. V lost 5 bases to trimming and J lost 0 bases, with 11 bases between them. The CDR3 spells CASSLAANSYEQYF. The CDR3 DNA follows: TGTGCCAGCAGCTTGGCAGCAAACTCCTACGAGCAGTACTTC.

This clonotype was seen at least ten times. V and J are TRBV29-1 and TRBJ2-1, with no clear D. The ends were cut back, 8 bases at V and 8 bases at J, with 19 bases in the middle. There are 13 residues in the CDR3. Germline CDR1 and CDR2: SQVTM and ANQGSEA. CDR3 bases: TGCAGCTCCGAGGATTGGGATGAGGATGAGCAGTTCTTC. This translates into CSSEDWDEDEQFF.

The J gene is TRBJ1-2, the V gene TRBV9; TRBD1 agrees at 7 bases. This CDR3 has 14 amino acids. Germline V gene sequence: CDR1 SGDLS, CDR2 YYNGEE. Unmatched junction bases numbered 6, after V lost 3 bases and J lost 4 bases. The CDR3 DNA follows: TGTGCCAGCAGCGAGAACAGGGGAATCTATGGCTACACCTTC. Translating it yields CASSENRGIYGYTF.

V gene TRBV9 combines with J gene TRBJ2-7, with D possibly TRBD2 on 7 matching bases. The CDR3 contains 15 residues. V was clipped by 1 base and J by 7 bases, with 18 bases between them. Germline V lookup: CDR1 SGDLS, CDR2 YYNGEE. The CDR3 DNA reads as TGTGCCAGCAGCGTAAGAGGGGGGGCCATCGGGGAGCAGTACTTC. Residues: CASSVRGGAIGEQYF.

The CDR3 reads CASSPSYGTAYGYTF. In DNA, the CDR3 is TGTGCCAGCAGTCCGTCTTACGGTACGGCCTATGGCTACACCTTC. The rearrangement links TRBV2 to TRBJ1-2; no clear D gene. V lost 5 bases, J lost 4 bases, and 17 bases lay in between. This CDR3 has 15 residues. CDR1 and CDR2 (germline): SNHLY, FYNNEI.

The chain employs TRBV19 and TRBJ1-5; D is uncertain. Trimming stripped 4 bases from V and 7 bases from J, with 14 bases between. The CDR3 is 14 residues long. CDR1 is LNHDA, CDR2 SQIVND, per germline (reference sequence). The CDR3 region has the DNA TGTGCCAGTAGTAACCGGGTCCACACGCAGCCCCAGCATTTT. This sequence encodes CASSNRVHTQPQHF.

The CDR3, as DNA: TGTGCCAGCACTACAGGGGTATCTCAGCCCCAGCATTTT. It codes for CASTTGVSQPQHF. The V gene is TRBV2, the J gene TRBJ1-5, with 7 bases that match TRBD1. Germline loops: CDR1 SNHLY, CDR2 FYNNEI. The CDR3 length is 13 residues. Losses at the gene ends were 7 bases for V and 6 bases for J; bases not matched to a gene: 6.

The chain recombines TRBV29-1 with TRBJ1-1; no firm D call. CDR3 length equals 14 residues. From germline, CDR1 is SQVTM and CDR2 ANQGSEA. Trimming pared 7 bases from V and 4 bases from J, leaving 19 bases between. CDR3 residues: CSARSTRASTEAFF. CDR3 nucleotide sequence: TGCAGCGCTCGATCAACCCGGGCGAGCACTGAAGCTTTCTTT.

The rearrangement uses TRBV10-1 and TRBJ2-5; 10 nucleotides match TRBD2. V lost 5 bases, J lost 4 bases, and 7 bases stayed unmatched. CDR1 and CDR2 from the germline V gene are WNHNN and SYGVQD (reference sequence). The CDR3 loop spans 15 amino acids. This chain's CDR3 is CASSQREGPRETQYF. CDR3 sequence (DNA): TGCGCCAGCAGTCAGCGGGAGGGCCCTCGAGAGACCCAGTACTTC.

The chain joins TRBV9 to TRBJ2-3, with 8 bases fitting TRBD1. The length of the CDR3 is 15 residues. Germline V gene data show CDR1 as SGDLS and CDR2 as YYNGEE. Germline trimming cut 3 bases from V and 2 bases from J; bases unmatched to any gene: 5. CDR3 amino acids: CASSAIQGVTDTQYF. In nucleotides, the CDR3 is TGTGCCAGCAGCGCAATACAGGGGGTCACAGATACGCAGTATTTT. The full variable domain, in which reference TRBV9 and TRBJ2-3 provide the parts outside the CDR3, is DSGVTQTPKHLITATGQRVTLRCSPRSGDLSVYWYQQSLDQGLQFLIQYYNGEERAKGNILERFSAQQFPDLHSELNLSSLELGDSALYFCASSAIQGVTDTQYFGPGTRLTVL.

The gene calls are TRBV25-1 and TRBJ1-6; D is unresolved. Trimming cost V 2 bases and J 14 bases, with 19 bases left between them. This CDR3 has 15 amino acids. CDR1 and CDR2 (germline): MGHDK, SYGVNS. DNA for the CDR3: TGTGCCAGCAGTGAACCAAGGGCTCAAGGAGCAGCCCTCCACTTT. Its protein is CASSEPRAQGAALHF. Combining the CDR3 with reference TRBV25-1 and TRBJ1-6 gives the whole variable domain EADIYQTPRYLVIGTGKKITLECSQTMGHDKMYWYQQDPGMELHLIHYSYGVNSTEKGDLSSESTVSRIRTEHFPLTLESARPSHTSQYLCASSEPRAQGAALHFGNGTRLTVT.

This clonotype was counted between two and nine times. The chain couples TRBV20-1 to TRBJ1-1; D is ambiguous. The CDR3 sequence is 10 residues long. V was clipped by 6 bases and J by 11 bases, with 13 bases between them. The germline V gene encodes CDR1 DFQATT and CDR2 SNEGSKA (reference sequence). CDR3 residues: CSASAVFAFF. The CDR3 DNA follows: TGCAGTGCCTCGGCGGTGTTTGCTTTCTTT.